These 14 T cell receptor beta chains originate from one sample sequenced in a study of blood T cell repertoires in COVID-19. The method was immunoSEQ multiplex PCR; TCRdb's version includes in-frame clones alone and lacks a portion of them. Of more than 120,000 clones in the sample, around 89% were seen once. Material for sequencing was peripheral blood. The receptors originated from a human donor in a cohort sampled during active COVID-19.

This clone appeared once. V is TRBV7-9 and J is TRBJ1-2; tentatively, D is TRBD1 (5 bases). Germline V gene lookup returns CDR1 SEHNR and CDR2 FQNEAQ (reference sequence). The CDR3 totals 17 residues. Between the trimmed V and J ends, which lost 5 bases and 0 bases, there was a span of 19 bases. CDR3 loop: CASSHRQGEDPNYGYTF. CDR3 DNA sequence: TGTGCCAGCAGCCACAGGCAAGGCGAGGACCCTAACTATGGCTACACCTTC.

The J gene is TRBJ1-1, the V gene TRBV9, with D hard to call. This CDR3 is built from 13 residues. From germline, CDR1 is SGDLS and CDR2 YYNGEE. The ends were cut back, 4 bases at V and 1 base at J, with 8 bases in the middle. CDR3 DNA: TGTGCCAGCAGCCAACATACGAACACTGAAGCTTTCTTT. Translation: CASSQHTNTEAFF.

The J gene is TRBJ1-1, the V gene TRBV7-8; a possible D gene is TRBD1 (6 bases). In germline, CDR1 is SGHVS, CDR2 FQNEAQ. The germline V and J ends were trimmed by 5 bases and 4 bases, with 14 bases remaining between them. This CDR3 is 14 amino acids long. The chain's CDR3 is CASSPPGGGTEAFF. The CDR3 DNA reads as TGTGCCAGCAGCCCCCCGGGGGGCGGCACTGAAGCTTTCTTT.

This sequence joins TRBV4-3 and TRBJ2-1; 7 nucleotides align to TRBD2. CDR1 LGHNA and CDR2 YSLEER come from the germline V gene. V lost 1 base, J lost 2 bases, and 5 bases stayed unmatched. The CDR3 contains 16 residues. CDR3 sequence: CASSQGAGVTYNEQFF. The CDR3 nucleotides read TGCGCCAGCAGCCAAGGGGCGGGGGTAACCTACAATGAGCAGTTCTTC.

DNA of the CDR3: TGTGCCAGCAGCCCGACTTACCCCCGAAGGGGTTCTGGCTACACCTTC. Translating it yields CASSPTYPRRGSGYTF. This chain connects TRBV7-9 to TRBJ1-2; tentative D call: TRBD1 (5 bases). CDR3 length: 16 residues. Germline loops: CDR1 SEHNR, CDR2 FQNEAQ (reference sequence). V lost 5 bases and J 7 bases, leaving 23 bases between the germline ends.

This chain links TRBV14 with TRBJ2-1; 9 nucleotides line up with TRBD2. V was clipped by 5 bases and J by 5 bases; unmatched bases: 7. Germline V lookup: CDR1 SGHDN, CDR2 FVKESK. The CDR3 runs to 15 residues. CDR3 nucleotide sequence: TGTGCCAGCAGCATCTTAGCGGGGGTTGACAATGAGCAGTTCTTC. As protein: CASSILAGVDNEQFF.

The chain is built from TRBV3-1 (or the pseudogene TRBV3-2) and TRBJ1-5, with D perhaps TRBD1 (6 bases). Germline values: CDR1 LGHDT, CDR2 YNNKEL (reference sequence). V was pared by 0 bases and J by 3 bases, with 12 bases between. The CDR3 consists of 16 residues. CDR3 amino acids: CASSQDHRTDNQPQHF. Here the CDR3 DNA reads TGTGCCAGCAGCCAAGATCACCGGACAGACAATCAGCCCCAGCATTTT.

V usage is TRBV28 and J usage is TRBJ1-2; D is ambiguous. Germline assignment: CDR1 MDHEN and CDR2 SYDVKM. CDR3 length: 11 amino acids. V lost 5 bases and J lost 3, with 4 bases in between. CDR3 residues: CASSRYYGYTF. The CDR3 DNA reads TGTGCCAGCAGTCGGTACTATGGCTACACCTTC.

This chain links TRBV5-6 with TRBJ2-5; the match to TRBD1 covers 9 bases. This CDR3 region has 17 residues. Germline loops: CDR1 SGHDT, CDR2 YYEEEE. J was trimmed by 6 bases and V by 2 bases; bases with no gene match: 14. CDR3 nucleotides: TGTGCCAGCAGCTTAGCCTCCGGGACAGGGTTCACCCAGACCCAGTACTTC. This translates into CASSLASGTGFTQTQYF.

This clone was recorded a few times. This chain uses TRBV4-1 with TRBJ1-1; D unclear. The CDR3 runs 13 residues. The V and J ends lost 1 base and 8 bases respectively, with 11 bases between them. The germline V gene has CDR1 MGHRA and CDR2 YSYEKL. CDR3 coding DNA: TGCGCCAGCAGCCAAGGGTACACAACAGAAGCTTTCTTT. Protein sequence: CASSQGYTTEAFF.

This chain connects TRBV7-9 to TRBJ1-2, with TRBD1 identical over 10 bases. CDR1 and CDR2 from the germline V gene are SEHNR and FQNEAQ (reference sequence). The CDR3 is made up of 17 amino acids. V shed 5 bases and J 4 bases; nucleotides not matched to a gene: 13. The CDR3 sequence is CASSHGQGVAMVYGYTF. In nucleotides, the CDR3 is TGTGCCAGCAGCCATGGACAGGGGGTCGCGATGGTCTATGGCTACACCTTC.

As regards this clone: The germline gene is not matched at one end of the junction; a read error may be the cause. CDR3 nucleotide sequence: TGTGCCAGCAGCCAAGCACAGACAGCTACGCAGTATTTT. Translation gives CASSQAQTATQYF. This chain uses TRBV14 with TRBJ2-3, with a tentative D call TRBD1 (5 bases). Germline lookup yields CDR1 SGHDN and CDR2 FVKESK. This CDR3 has 13 residues. Complete variable domain (other parts from reference TRBV14 and TRBJ2-3): EAGVTQFPSHSVIEKGQTVTLRCDPISGHDNLYWYRRVMGKEIKFLLHFVKESKQDESGMPNNRFLAERTGGTYSTLKVQPAELEDSGVYFCASSQAQTATQYFGPGTRLTVL.

The J gene is TRBJ2-2, the V gene TRBV6-5; D is possibly TRBD1 (5 bases). The CDR3 spans 15 residues. CDR1 is MNHEY and CDR2 is SVGAGI in the germline V gene. Trimming removed 6 bases at V and 0 bases at J, with 11 bases between. The CDR3 DNA reads TGTGCCAGCAGCCGCTCAGGGCCGAACACCGGGGAGCTGTTTTTT. Encoded protein: CASSRSGPNTGELFF.

Remarks on this clone: One junction end disagrees with the germline gene, perhaps due to a read error. Distinct nucleotide sequences in the sample also encode this CDR3. The chain employs TRBV12-3 or TRBV12-4 and TRBJ2-5; 11 nucleotides agree with TRBD2. The CDR3 contains 13 residues. The CDR3 DNA sequence: TGTGCCAGCAGTCTAGCGGGGGGAGAGACCCAGTACTTC. Protein: CASSLAGGETQYF.